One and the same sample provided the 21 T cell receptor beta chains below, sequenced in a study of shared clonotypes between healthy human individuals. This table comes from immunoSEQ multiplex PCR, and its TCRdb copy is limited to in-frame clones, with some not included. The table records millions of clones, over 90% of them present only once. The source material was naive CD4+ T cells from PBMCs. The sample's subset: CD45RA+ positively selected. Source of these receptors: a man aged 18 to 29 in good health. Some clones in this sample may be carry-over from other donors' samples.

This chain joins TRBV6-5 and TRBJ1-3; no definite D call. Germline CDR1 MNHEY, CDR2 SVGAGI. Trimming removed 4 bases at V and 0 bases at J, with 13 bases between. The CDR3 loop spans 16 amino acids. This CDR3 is CASSSRPSTSGNTIYF. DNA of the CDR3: TGTGCCAGCAGTTCTAGACCCTCCACCTCTGGAAACACCATATATTTT.

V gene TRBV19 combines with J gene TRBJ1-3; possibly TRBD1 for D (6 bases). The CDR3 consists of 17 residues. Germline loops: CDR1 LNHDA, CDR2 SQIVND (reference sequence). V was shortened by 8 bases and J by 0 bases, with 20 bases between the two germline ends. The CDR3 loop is CASSDRGQLLSGNTIYF. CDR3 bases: TGTGCCAGTTCCGATCGGGGACAACTGCTCTCTGGAAACACCATATATTTT.

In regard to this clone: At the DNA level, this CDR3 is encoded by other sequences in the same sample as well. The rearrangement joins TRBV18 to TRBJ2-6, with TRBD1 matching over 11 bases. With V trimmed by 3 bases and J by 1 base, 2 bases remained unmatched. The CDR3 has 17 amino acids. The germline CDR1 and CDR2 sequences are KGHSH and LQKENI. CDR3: CASSPGQGASGANVLTF. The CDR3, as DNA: TGTGCCAGCTCACCCGGACAGGGGGCGTCTGGGGCCAACGTCCTGACTTTC.

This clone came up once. CDR3 region: CASSSRTELYGYTF. Here the CDR3 DNA reads TGTGCCAGCAGCTCCCGGACAGAGCTCTATGGCTACACCTTC. V gene TRBV5-4 combines with J gene TRBJ1-2; maybe TRBD1 (6 bases). The CDR3 covers 14 residues. CDR1 is SGHNT, CDR2 YYREEE, per germline (reference sequence). V gave up 3 bases and J gave up 4 bases, with 13 bases separating them.

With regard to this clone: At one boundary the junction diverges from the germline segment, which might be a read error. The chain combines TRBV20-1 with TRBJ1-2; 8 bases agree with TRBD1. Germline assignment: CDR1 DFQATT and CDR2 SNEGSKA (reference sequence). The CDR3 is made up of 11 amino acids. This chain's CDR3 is CSASRQGPQPF. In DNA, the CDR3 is TGCAGTGCTAGTCGACAGGGGCCGCAGCCCTTC.

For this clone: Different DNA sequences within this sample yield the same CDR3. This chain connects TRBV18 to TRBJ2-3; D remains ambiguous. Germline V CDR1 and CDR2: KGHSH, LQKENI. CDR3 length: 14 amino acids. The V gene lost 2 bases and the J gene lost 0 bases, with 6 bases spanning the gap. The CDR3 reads CASSPLDSTDTQYF. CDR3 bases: TGTGCCAGCTCACCATTGGATAGCACAGATACGCAGTATTTT. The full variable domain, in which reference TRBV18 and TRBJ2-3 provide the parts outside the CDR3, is NAGVMQNPRHLVRRRGQEARLRCSPMKGHSHVYWYRQLPEEGLKFMVYLQKENIIDESGMPKERFSAEFPKEGPSILRIQQVVRGDSAAYFCASSPLDSTDTQYFGPGTRLTVL.

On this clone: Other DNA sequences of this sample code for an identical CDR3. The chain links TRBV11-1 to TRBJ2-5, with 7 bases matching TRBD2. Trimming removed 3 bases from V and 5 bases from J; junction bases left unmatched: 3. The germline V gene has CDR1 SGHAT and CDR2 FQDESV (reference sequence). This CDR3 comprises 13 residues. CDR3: CASSLGGMETQYF. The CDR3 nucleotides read TGTGCCAGCAGCTTGGGGGGGATGGAGACCCAGTACTTC.

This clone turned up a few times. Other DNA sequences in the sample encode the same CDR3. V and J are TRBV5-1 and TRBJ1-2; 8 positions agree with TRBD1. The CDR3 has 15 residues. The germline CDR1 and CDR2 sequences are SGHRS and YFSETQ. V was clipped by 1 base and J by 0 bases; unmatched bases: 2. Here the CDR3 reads CASSLTGGANYGYTF. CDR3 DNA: TGCGCCAGCAGCTTGACAGGGGGAGCTAACTATGGCTACACCTTC.

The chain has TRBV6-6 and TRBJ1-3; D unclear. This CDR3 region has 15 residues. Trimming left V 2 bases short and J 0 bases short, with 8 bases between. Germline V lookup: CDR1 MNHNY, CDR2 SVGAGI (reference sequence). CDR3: CASSYVVYSGNTIYF. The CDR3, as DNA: TGTGCCAGCAGTTACGTCGTGTACTCTGGAAACACCATATATTTT.

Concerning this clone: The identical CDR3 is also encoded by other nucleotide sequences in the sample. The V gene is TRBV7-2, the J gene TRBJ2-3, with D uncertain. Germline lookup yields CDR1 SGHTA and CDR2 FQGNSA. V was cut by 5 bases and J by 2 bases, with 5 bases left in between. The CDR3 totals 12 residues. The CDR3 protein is CASSPNTDTQYF. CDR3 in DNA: TGTGCCAGCAGCCCCAACACAGATACGCAGTATTTT.

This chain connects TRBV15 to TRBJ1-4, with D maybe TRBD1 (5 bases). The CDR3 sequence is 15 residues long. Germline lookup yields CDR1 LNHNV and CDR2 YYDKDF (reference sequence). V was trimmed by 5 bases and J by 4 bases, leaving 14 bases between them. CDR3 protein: CATSGERDRNEKLFF. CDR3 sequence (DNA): TGTGCCACCAGCGGGGAACGGGACCGTAATGAAAAACTGTTTTTT.

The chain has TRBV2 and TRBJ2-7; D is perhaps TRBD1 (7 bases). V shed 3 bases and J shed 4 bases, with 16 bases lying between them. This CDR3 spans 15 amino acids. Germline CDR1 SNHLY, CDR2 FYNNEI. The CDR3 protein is CASSEQGGRSYEQYF. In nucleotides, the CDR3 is TGTGCCAGCAGTGAGCAGGGGGGACGTTCATACGAGCAGTACTTC.

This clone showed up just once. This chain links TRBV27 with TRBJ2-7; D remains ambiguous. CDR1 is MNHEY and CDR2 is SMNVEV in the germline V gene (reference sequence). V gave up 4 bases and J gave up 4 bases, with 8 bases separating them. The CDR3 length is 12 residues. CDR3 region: CASSSTRYEQYF. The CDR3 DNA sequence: TGTGCCAGCAGTTCTACGCGTTACGAGCAGTACTTC.

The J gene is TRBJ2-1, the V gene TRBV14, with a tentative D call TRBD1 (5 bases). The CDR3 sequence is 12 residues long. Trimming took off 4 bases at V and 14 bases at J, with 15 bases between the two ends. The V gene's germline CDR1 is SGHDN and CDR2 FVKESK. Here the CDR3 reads CASSPQGRRKFF. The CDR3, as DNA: TGTGCCAGCAGCCCCCAGGGCCGGCGGAAGTTCTTC.

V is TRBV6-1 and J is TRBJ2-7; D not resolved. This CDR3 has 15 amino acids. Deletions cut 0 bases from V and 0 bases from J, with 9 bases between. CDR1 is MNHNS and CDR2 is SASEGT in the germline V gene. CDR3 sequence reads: CASSEAGRASYEQYF. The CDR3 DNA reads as TGTGCCAGCAGTGAAGCTGGACGGGCCTCCTACGAGCAGTACTTC.

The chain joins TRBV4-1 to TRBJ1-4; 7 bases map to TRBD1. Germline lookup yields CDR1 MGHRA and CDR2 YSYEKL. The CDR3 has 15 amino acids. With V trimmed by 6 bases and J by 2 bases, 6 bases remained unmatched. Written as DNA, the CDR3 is TGCGCCAGCAGTCGACAGGGTTGGACTAATGAAAAACTGTTTTTT. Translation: CASSRQGWTNEKLFF.

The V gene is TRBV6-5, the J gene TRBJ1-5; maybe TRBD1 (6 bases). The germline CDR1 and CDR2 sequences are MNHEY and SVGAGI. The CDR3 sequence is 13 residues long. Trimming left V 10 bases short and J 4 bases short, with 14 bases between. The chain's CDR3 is CATRTAGNQPQHF. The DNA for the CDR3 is TGTGCCACCCGGACAGCTGGGAATCAGCCCCAGCATTTT.

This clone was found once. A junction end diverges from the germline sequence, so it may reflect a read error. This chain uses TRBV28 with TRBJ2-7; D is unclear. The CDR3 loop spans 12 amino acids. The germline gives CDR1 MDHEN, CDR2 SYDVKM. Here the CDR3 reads CASRLAKYGQYF. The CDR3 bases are TGTGCCAGCAGACTCGCCAAGTACGGGCAGTACTTC.

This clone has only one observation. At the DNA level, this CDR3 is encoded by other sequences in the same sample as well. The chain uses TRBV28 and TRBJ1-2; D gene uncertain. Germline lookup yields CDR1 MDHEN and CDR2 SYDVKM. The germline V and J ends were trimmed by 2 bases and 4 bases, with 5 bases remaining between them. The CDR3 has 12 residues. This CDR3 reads CASSLASYGYTF. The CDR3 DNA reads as TGTGCCAGCAGTTTAGCCAGCTATGGCTACACCTTC.

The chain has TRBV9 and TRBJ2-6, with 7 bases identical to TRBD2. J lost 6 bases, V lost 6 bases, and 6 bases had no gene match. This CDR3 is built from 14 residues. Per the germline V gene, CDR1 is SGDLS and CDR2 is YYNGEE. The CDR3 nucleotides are TGTGCCAGCACCCTGGGAGGGGAGGCCAACGTCCTGACTTTC. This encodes CASTLGGEANVLTF. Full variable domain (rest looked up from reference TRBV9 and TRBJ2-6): DSGVTQTPKHLITATGQRVTLRCSPRSGDLSVYWYQQSLDQGLQFLIQYYNGEERAKGNILERFSAQQFPDLHSELNLSSLELGDSALYFCASTLGGEANVLTFGAGSRLTVL.

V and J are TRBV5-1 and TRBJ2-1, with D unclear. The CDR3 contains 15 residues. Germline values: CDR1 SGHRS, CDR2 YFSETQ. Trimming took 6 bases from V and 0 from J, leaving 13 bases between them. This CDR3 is CASTYASSSYNEQFF. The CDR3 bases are TGCGCCAGCACTTACGCCTCTAGCTCCTACAATGAGCAGTTCTTC.